This T cell receptor beta chain derives from a study of spatial heterogeneity in lung cancer. This clonotype has a handful of counts. The length of the CDR3 is 16 residues. In germline, CDR1 is SGHNT, CDR2 YENEEA. Trimming cost V 5 bases and J 0 bases, with 13 bases left between them. TCRdb itself ran the 5' RACE reads through MiXCR, one entry per CDR3 protein. The sample lists some 47,000 distinct CDR3 sequences, about 7% occurring once. Noted time point: sample taken at primary tumor resection. Sequencing of whole RNA from tumor, nontumor lung or frozen PBMC involved no sorting. The source of this sequence is a female donor with early-stage non-small cell lung cancer. This chain links TRBV11-3 with TRBJ2-2; D might be TRBD2 (6 bases). Sequenced material: PBMCs, taken at surgery. The CDR3 nucleotides are TGTGCCAGCAGCCGATTCGGGGGTCCGAACACCGGGGAGCTGTTTTTT. Its protein product is CASSRFGGPNTGELFF. Supplemented by reference TRBV11-3 and TRBJ2-2, the full variable domain reads EAGVVQSPRYKIIEKKQPVAFWCNPISGHNTLYWYLQNLGQGPELLIRYENEEAVDDSQLPKDRFSAERLKGVDSTLKIQPAELGDSAVYLCASSRFGGPNTGELFFGEGSRLTVL.